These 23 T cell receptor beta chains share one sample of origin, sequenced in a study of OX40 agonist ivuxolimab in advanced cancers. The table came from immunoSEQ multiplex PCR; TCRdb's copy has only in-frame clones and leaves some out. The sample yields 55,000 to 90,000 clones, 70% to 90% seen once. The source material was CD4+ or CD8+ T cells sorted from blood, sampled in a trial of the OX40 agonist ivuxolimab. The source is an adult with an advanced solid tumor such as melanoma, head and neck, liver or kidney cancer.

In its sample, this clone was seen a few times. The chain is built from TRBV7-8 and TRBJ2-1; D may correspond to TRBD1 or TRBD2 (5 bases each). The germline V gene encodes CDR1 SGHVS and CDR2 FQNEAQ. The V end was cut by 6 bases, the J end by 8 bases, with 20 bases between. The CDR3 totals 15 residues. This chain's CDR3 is CASRLSGRSVYEQFF. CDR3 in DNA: TGTGCCAGCAGATTATCGGGACGGAGTGTGTATGAGCAGTTCTTC.

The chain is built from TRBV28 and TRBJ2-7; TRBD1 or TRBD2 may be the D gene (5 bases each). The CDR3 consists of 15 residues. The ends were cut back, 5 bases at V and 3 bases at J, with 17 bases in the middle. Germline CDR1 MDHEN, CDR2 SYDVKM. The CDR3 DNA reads TGTGCCAGCAGTCAAGCCGGGGCCGGCTTCTACGAGCAGTACTTC. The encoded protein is CASSQAGAGFYEQYF.

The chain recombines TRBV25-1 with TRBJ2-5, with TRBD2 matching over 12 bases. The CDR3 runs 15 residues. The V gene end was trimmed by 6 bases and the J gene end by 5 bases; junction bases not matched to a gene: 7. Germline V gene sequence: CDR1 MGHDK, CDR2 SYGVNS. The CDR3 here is CASSYQTSGSETQYF. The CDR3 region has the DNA TGTGCCAGCAGCTACCAGACTAGCGGGAGTGAGACCCAGTACTTC.

Written as DNA, the CDR3 is TGTGCCAGCTCACCAAAGTTTTGGCAGCGTAATGAAAAACTGTTTTTT. This translates into CASSPKFWQRNEKLFF. The chain recombines TRBV18 with TRBJ1-4; unclear D gene. The CDR3 contains 16 residues. Germline CDR1 and CDR2: KGHSH and LQKENI. V was clipped by 2 bases and J by 4 bases, with 14 bases between them.

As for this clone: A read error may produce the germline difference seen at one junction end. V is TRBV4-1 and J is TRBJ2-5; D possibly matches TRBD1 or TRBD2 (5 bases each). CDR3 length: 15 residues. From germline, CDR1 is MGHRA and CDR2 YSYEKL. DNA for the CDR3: TGCGCCAACAGCCCGGGGTCAGGGACCATGGAGACCCAGTACTTC. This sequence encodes CANSPGSGTMETQYF.

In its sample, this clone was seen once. The CDR3: CASRTGFWNTGELFF. The CDR3 nucleotides read TGTGCCAGTAGAACAGGGTTTTGGAACACCGGGGAGCTGTTTTTT. The chain recombines TRBV19 with TRBJ2-2; possible D gene TRBD1, 6 bases. The CDR3 contains 15 residues. V lost 6 bases and J lost 1, with 12 bases in between. Germline V gene sequence: CDR1 LNHDA, CDR2 SQIVND (reference sequence).

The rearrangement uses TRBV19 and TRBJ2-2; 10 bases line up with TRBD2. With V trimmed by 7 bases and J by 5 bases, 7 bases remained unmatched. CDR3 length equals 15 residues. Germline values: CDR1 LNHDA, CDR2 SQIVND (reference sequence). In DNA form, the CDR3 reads TGTGCCAGTAACATTAGCGGGAGGAAGACCGGGGAGCTGTTTTTT. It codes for CASNISGRKTGELFF.

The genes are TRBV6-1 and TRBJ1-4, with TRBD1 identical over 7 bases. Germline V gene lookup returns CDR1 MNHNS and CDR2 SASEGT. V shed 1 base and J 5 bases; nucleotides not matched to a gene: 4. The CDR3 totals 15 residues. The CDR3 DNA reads TGTGCCAGCAGTGAAGGACAGGGTGGGAATGAAAAACTGTTTTTT. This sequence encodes CASSEGQGGNEKLFF.

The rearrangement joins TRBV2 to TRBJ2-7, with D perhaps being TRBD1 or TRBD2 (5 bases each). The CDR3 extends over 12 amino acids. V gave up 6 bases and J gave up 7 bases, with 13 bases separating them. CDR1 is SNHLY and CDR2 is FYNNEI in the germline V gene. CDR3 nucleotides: TGTGCCAGCAGCTCTGACTGGGGGGAGCAGTACTTC. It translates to CASSSDWGEQYF.

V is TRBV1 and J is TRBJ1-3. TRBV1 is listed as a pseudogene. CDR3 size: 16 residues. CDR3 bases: TGCACCAGCAGCCAAGATCGGGGATGCTCTGGAAACACCATATATTTT. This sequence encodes CTSSQDRGCSGNTIYF.

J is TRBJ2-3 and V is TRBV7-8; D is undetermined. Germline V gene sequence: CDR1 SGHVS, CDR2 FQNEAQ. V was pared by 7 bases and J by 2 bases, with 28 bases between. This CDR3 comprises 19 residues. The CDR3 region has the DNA TGTGCCAGCAACCCTTATAGAGTGGGATTGCAAACCTACACAGATACGCAGTATTTT. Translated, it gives CASNPYRVGLQTYTDTQYF.

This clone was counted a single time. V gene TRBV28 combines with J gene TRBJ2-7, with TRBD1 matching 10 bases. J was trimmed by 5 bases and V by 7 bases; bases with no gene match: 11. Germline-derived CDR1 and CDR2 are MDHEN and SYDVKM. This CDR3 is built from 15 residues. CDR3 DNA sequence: TGTGCCAGCACCCCCTGGGGGACAGGGGCTCACGAGCAGTACTTC. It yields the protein CASTPWGTGAHEQYF.

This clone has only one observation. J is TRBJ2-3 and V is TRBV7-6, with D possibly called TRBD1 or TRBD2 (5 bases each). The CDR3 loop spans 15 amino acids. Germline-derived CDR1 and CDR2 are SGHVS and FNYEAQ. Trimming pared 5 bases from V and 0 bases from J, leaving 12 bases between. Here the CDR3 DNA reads TGTGCCAGCAGCCCCTGGGGGATAAGCACAGATACGCAGTATTTT. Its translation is CASSPWGISTDTQYF.

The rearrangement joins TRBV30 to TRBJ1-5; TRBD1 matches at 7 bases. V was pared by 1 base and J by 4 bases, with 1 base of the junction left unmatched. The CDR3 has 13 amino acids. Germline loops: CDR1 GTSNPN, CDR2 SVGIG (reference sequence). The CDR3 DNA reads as TGTGCCTGGAGTGACAGGGGTAATCAGCCCCAGCATTTT. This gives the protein CAWSDRGNQPQHF.

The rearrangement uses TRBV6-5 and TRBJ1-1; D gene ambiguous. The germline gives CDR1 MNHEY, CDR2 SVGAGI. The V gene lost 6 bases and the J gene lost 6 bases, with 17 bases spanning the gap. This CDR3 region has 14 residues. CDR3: CASRTSVGHAEAFF. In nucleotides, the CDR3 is TGTGCCAGCAGGACCTCAGTAGGTCACGCTGAAGCTTTCTTT.

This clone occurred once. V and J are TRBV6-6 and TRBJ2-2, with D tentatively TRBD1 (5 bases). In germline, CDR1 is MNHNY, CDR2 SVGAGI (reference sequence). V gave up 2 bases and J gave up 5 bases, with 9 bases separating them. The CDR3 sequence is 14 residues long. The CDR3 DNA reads TGTGCCAGCAGTTACAGAAGGGGAACCGGGGAGCTGTTTTTT. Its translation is CASSYRRGTGELFF.

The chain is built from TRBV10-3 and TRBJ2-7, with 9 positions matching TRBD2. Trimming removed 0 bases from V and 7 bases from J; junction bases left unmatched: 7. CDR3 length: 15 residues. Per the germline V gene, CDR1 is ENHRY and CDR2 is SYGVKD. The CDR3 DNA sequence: TGTGCCATCAGTGAGTCGGGGCCTAGCGGGAAAGAGCAGTACTTC. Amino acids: CAISESGPSGKEQYF.

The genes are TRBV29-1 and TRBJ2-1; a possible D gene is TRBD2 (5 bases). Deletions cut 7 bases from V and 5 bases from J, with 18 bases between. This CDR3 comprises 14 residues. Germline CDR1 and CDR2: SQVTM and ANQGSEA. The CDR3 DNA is TGCAGCGGGGGTGGAGGTCAAGCCCACAATGAGCAGTTCTTC. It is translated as CSGGGGQAHNEQFF.

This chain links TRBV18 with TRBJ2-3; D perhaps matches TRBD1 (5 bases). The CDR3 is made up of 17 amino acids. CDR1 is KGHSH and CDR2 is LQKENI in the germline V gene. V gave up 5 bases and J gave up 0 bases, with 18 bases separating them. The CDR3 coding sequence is TGTGCCAGCTCAATGTTCGGACAAACTCCTAGCACAGATACGCAGTATTTT. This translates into CASSMFGQTPSTDTQYF.

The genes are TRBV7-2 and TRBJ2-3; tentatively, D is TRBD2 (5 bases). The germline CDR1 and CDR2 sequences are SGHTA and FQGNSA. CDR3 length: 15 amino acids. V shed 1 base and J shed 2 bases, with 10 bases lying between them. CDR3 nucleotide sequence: TGTGCCAGCAGCTTAGTGGGAGCGCCCACAGATACGCAGTATTTT. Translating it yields CASSLVGAPTDTQYF.

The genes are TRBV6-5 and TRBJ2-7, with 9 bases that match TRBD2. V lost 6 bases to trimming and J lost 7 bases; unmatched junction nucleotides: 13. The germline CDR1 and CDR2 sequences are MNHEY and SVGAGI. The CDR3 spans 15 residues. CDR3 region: CASSPRASGVGEQYF. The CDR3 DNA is TGTGCCAGCAGCCCCAGGGCTAGCGGGGTGGGGGAGCAGTACTTC.

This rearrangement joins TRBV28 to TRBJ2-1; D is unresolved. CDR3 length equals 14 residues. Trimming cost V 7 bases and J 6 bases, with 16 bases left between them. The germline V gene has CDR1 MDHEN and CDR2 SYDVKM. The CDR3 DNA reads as TGTGCCAGCACTACAATTTCAGGAGTCAATGAGCAGTTCTTC. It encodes CASTTISGVNEQFF.

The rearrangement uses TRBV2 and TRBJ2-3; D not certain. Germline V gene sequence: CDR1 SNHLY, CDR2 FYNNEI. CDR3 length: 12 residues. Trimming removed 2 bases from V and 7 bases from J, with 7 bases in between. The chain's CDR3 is CASSESVHTQYF. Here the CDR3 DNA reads TGTGCCAGCAGTGAAAGCGTTCATACGCAGTATTTT.